These 24 T cell receptor beta chains were sequenced from one sample in a study of shared clonotypes between healthy human individuals (dated by TCRdb to between 2020 and 2021). CD8 naive samples were CD45RO-negative cells positively selected for CCR7, giving a CD45RA+CCR7+ population that excluded TemRA cells. Library method: the immunoSEQ multiplex PCR assay. This immuneACCESS table, as held by TCRdb, lists in-frame sequences with V and J called but not all clones. Of the missing ones, under half trace to an unresolved V gene in checked studies; the others have no known cause. The sample profile shows around 2,000,000 clones; 85% to 95% of them were found once. The ten most abundant clones make up 0.9% to 1.4% of the sample. Sequencing used naive CD8+ T cells sorted from blood. Sample cell subset or site, as interpreted from the label and publication: CD45RA+CCR7+. Every receptor here comes from a young man in good health.

This sequence joins TRBV6-1 and TRBJ1-1, with 8 bases matching TRBD1. With 5 bases clipped from V and 1 base from J, the junction kept 6 bases outside the gene matches. Germline V lookup: CDR1 MNHNS, CDR2 SASEGT. The CDR3 consists of 15 residues. In DNA, the CDR3 is TGTGCCAGCAGTAAGCAGGGGGCGACGAACACTGAAGCTTTCTTT. Translating gives CASSKQGATNTEAFF.

The CDR3 sequence is CASSPGTGSNQPQHF. As DNA, the CDR3 is TGTGCCAGCAGCCCCGGGACAGGGAGCAATCAGCCCCAGCATTTT. This chain links TRBV7-2 with TRBJ1-5; 9 nucleotides agree with TRBD1. Trimming removed 5 bases from V and 1 base from J; junction bases left unmatched: 3. This CDR3 region has 15 residues. Germline V CDR1 and CDR2: SGHTA, FQGNSA.

With respect to this clone: Other DNA sequences in the sample encode the same CDR3. The chain is built from TRBV28 and TRBJ2-2, with D hard to call. V was pared by 3 bases and J by 4 bases, with 0 bases between. Germline assignment: CDR1 MDHEN and CDR2 SYDVKM. CDR3 length: 11 amino acids. The CDR3 DNA follows: TGTGCCAGCAGTTTCACCGGGGAGCTGTTTTTT. It yields the protein CASSFTGELFF.

This clone was detected only once. The gene calls are TRBV28 and TRBJ2-5; no firm D call. The CDR3 loop spans 13 amino acids. Germline assignment: CDR1 MDHEN and CDR2 SYDVKM. Trimming took off 3 bases at V and 1 base at J, with 6 bases between the two ends. CDR3 residues: CASSFPSQETQYF. CDR3 DNA sequence: TGTGCCAGCAGTTTTCCCTCCCAAGAGACCCAGTACTTC.

Worth noting for this clone: Within the sample, other DNA sequences also encode this same CDR3. The rearrangement joins TRBV9 to TRBJ1-4; 10 nucleotides line up with TRBD1. Per the germline V gene, CDR1 is SGDLS and CDR2 is YYNGEE. The CDR3 totals 15 residues. J was trimmed by 8 bases and V by 0 bases; bases with no gene match: 4. CDR3 loop: CASSVAGTGEEKLFF. Written as DNA, the CDR3 is TGTGCCAGCAGCGTAGCGGGGACAGGGGAGGAAAAACTGTTTTTT.

This chain connects TRBV13 to TRBJ1-1, with TRBD1 matching over 8 bases. J lost 0 bases, V lost 4 bases, and 4 bases had no gene match. This CDR3 is built from 15 residues. The germline V gene has CDR1 PRHDT and CDR2 FYEKMQ (reference sequence). CDR3 protein: CASSSDRGLNTEAFF. DNA for the CDR3: TGTGCCAGCAGCTCCGACAGGGGCCTGAACACTGAAGCTTTCTTT.

Worth noting for this clone: The junction differs from germline at one of its ends, possibly a read error. V is TRBV7-7 and J is TRBJ1-2; possible D gene TRBD1, 6 bases. The CDR3 is made up of 16 amino acids. Germline V lookup: CDR1 SSHAT, CDR2 FNYEAQ (reference sequence). The CDR3 DNA reads as TGTGCTAGCAGCCCGTTGCCTCAGGGGAGAGGCTATGGCTACACCTTC. Encoded protein: CASSPLPQGRGYGYTF.

This clone was observed a handful of times. The chain uses TRBV10-1 and TRBJ1-2; D is perhaps TRBD1 (6 bases). Trimming shortened V by 7 bases and J by 4 bases, and 10 bases separated the two germline ends. Per germline, CDR1 WNHNN and CDR2 SYGVQD (reference sequence). The CDR3 length is 12 residues. The CDR3: CASNQGTYGYTF. The CDR3 region has the DNA TGCGCCAGCAATCAGGGGACCTATGGCTACACCTTC.

This clone was detected once. The chain employs TRBV7-8 and TRBJ2-1; tentatively, D is TRBD1 (5 bases). CDR3 size: 16 residues. V shed 5 bases and J shed 0 bases, with 14 bases lying between them. Per germline, CDR1 SGHVS and CDR2 FQNEAQ. This chain's CDR3 is CASSLNTGSSYNEQFF. The CDR3 DNA follows: TGTGCCAGCAGCCTAAATACAGGCAGCTCCTACAATGAGCAGTTCTTC.

The chain carries TRBV19 and TRBJ2-7; 7 bases map to TRBD2. Germline values: CDR1 LNHDA, CDR2 SQIVND (reference sequence). This CDR3 region has 13 residues. Germline trimming cut 5 bases from V and 5 bases from J; bases unmatched to any gene: 6. CDR3 region: CASSGRAGDEQYF. CDR3 sequence (DNA): TGTGCCAGTAGTGGCCGGGCGGGGGACGAGCAGTACTTC.

Notes on this clone: Other nucleotide sequences in the sample specify the same CDR3. This chain links TRBV4-1 with TRBJ2-7; a weak D match, TRBD2 (5 bases). V lost 1 base and J lost 4, with 11 bases in between. CDR1 is MGHRA, CDR2 YSYEKL, per germline. The CDR3 length is 14 residues. The CDR3 nucleotides read TGCGCCAGCAGCCAAGTTGGCAGAGGGTACGAGCAGTACTTC. This sequence encodes CASSQVGRGYEQYF.

The chain carries TRBV29-1 and TRBJ2-7, with a weak D call TRBD2 (6 bases). The CDR3 has 16 residues. With 1 base removed from V and 0 bases from J, the gap between germline ends came to 16 bases. Germline CDR1 and CDR2: SQVTM and ANQGSEA. The CDR3 region is CSVEGPSRDSSYEQYF. The CDR3 nucleotides are TGCAGCGTTGAAGGCCCCTCGCGGGATAGCTCCTACGAGCAGTACTTC.

This chain connects TRBV2 to TRBJ2-4, with 8 nucleotides matching TRBD1. Per the germline V gene, CDR1 is SNHLY and CDR2 is FYNNEI. CDR3 size: 14 residues. The trim removed 8 bases at V and 3 bases at J, leaving 6 bases unmatched. The CDR3 DNA is TGTGCCAGCTTGGCTACAGGGGGCAAAAACATTCAGTACTTC. Translating it yields CASLATGGKNIQYF.

This chain uses TRBV29-1 with TRBJ2-7; D remains unclear. Germline-derived CDR1 and CDR2 are SQVTM and ANQGSEA. V lost 1 base and J 4 bases, leaving 11 bases between the germline ends. This CDR3 region has 13 residues. The CDR3 sequence is CSVEVQETYEQYF. The CDR3 bases are TGCAGCGTTGAAGTCCAGGAGACATACGAGCAGTACTTC.

The chain joins TRBV10-1 to TRBJ2-1; D may be TRBD1 or TRBD2 (6 bases each). Germline assignment: CDR1 WNHNN and CDR2 SYGVQD (reference sequence). This CDR3 spans 16 amino acids. Between the trimmed V and J ends, which lost 2 bases and 0 bases, there was a span of 11 bases. This CDR3 reads CASSERGAYSYNEQFF. The CDR3 bases are TGCGCCAGCAGTGAGAGGGGGGCGTACTCCTACAATGAGCAGTTCTTC.

The chain is built from TRBV2 and TRBJ2-7; 7 nucleotides agree with TRBD1. The CDR3 totals 15 residues. V was pared by 3 bases and J by 5 bases, with 10 bases of the junction left unmatched. In germline, CDR1 is SNHLY, CDR2 FYNNEI. The CDR3 bases are TGTGCCAGCAGTGATCTGACAGGGTATGGGGACGAGCAGTACTTC. Protein product: CASSDLTGYGDEQYF.

As for this clone: This sample also contains other DNA sequences that code for the same CDR3. The chain couples TRBV7-8 to TRBJ1-3; 9 nucleotides agree with TRBD1. V lost 5 bases to trimming and J lost 1 base; unmatched junction nucleotides: 6. The CDR3 contains 16 residues. Per the germline V gene, CDR1 is SGHVS and CDR2 is FQNEAQ. The CDR3 bases are TGTGCCAGCAGCCCCCTGACAGGGGGATCTGGAAACACCATATATTTT. Its protein is CASSPLTGGSGNTIYF.

The chain employs TRBV19 and TRBJ1-1; perhaps TRBD1 as D (5 bases). Germline CDR1 and CDR2: LNHDA and SQIVND (reference sequence). V was pared by 5 bases and J by 7 bases, with 17 bases between. This CDR3 is 14 amino acids long. CDR3 sequence reads: CASSRGGGTNEAFF. The CDR3 DNA follows: TGTGCCAGTAGTCGGGGAGGAGGGACGAATGAAGCTTTCTTT.

The chain uses TRBV7-2 and TRBJ2-1, with TRBD2 matching over 10 bases. Germline loops: CDR1 SGHTA, CDR2 FQGNSA. CDR3 length: 15 residues. V shed 6 bases, J shed 5 bases, and the junction held 7 bases outside the gene matches. CDR3 in DNA: TGTGCCAGCAGAGACCTAGCGGGAGTGGACAATGAGCAGTTCTTC. Amino acids: CASRDLAGVDNEQFF. Looking up the rest from reference TRBV7-2 and TRBJ2-1 gives the full variable domain: GAGVSQSPSNKVTEKGKDVELRCDPISGHTALYWYRQSLGQGLEFLIYFQGNSAPDKSGLPSDRFSAERTGGSVSTLTIQRTQQEDSAVYLCASRDLAGVDNEQFFGPGTRLTVL.

This chain connects TRBV11-2 to TRBJ1-5, with no clear D. Trimming pared 4 bases from V and 3 bases from J, leaving 19 bases between. Germline V gene data show CDR1 as SGHAT and CDR2 as FQNNGV. The CDR3 extends over 17 amino acids. The CDR3 bases are TGTGCCAGCAGCTCAGGAGCGGGTCTCGTTGACAATCAGCCCCAGCATTTT. Its translation is CASSSGAGLVDNQPQHF. The variable domain in full, completed from reference TRBV11-2 and TRBJ1-5, reads EAGVAQSPRYKIIEKRQSVAFWCNPISGHATLYWYQQILGQGPKLLIQFQNNGVVDDSQLPKDRFSAERLKGVDSTLKIQPAKLEDSAVYLCASSSGAGLVDNQPQHFGDGTRLSIL.

The chain carries TRBV5-1 and TRBJ1-5, with a tentative D call TRBD1 (6 bases). This CDR3 has 14 residues. Germline lookup yields CDR1 SGHRS and CDR2 YFSETQ. The V end lost 1 base, the J end lost 4 bases, and 9 bases lay between the germline ends. The CDR3 DNA reads TGCGCCAGCAGCTTGACAGGGCGAAATCAGCCCCAGCATTTT. It codes for CASSLTGRNQPQHF. Variable domain in full (rest from reference TRBV5-1 and TRBJ1-5): KAGVTQTPRYLIKTRGQQVTLSCSPISGHRSVSWYQQTPGQGLQFLFEYFSETQRNKGNFPGRFSGRQFSNSRSEMNVSTLELGDSALYLCASSLTGRNQPQHFGDGTRLSIL.

The rearrangement links TRBV5-1 to TRBJ2-5; no clear D gene. Looked up from germline, CDR1 is SGHRS and CDR2 is YFSETQ. This CDR3 region has 13 residues. Trimming took off 0 bases at V and 4 bases at J, with 7 bases between the two ends. The CDR3 coding sequence is TGCGCCAGCAGCTTGGGCTTGGGAGAGACCCAGTACTTC. This sequence encodes CASSLGLGETQYF.

The CDR3 sequence is CASSYVGGVDEQYF. CDR3 DNA: TGTGCCAGCAGTTATGTGGGGGGCGTAGACGAGCAGTACTTC. The rearrangement uses TRBV27 and TRBJ2-7; D possibly matches TRBD1 or TRBD2 (6 bases each). The CDR3 is 14 residues long. Germline lookup yields CDR1 MNHEY and CDR2 SMNVEV (reference sequence). V gave up 4 bases and J gave up 5 bases, with 15 bases separating them.

V and J are TRBV30 and TRBJ2-7; D perhaps matches TRBD1 (5 bases). The CDR3 sequence is 13 residues long. The V end lost 5 bases, the J end lost 6 bases, and 17 bases lay between the germline ends. Germline V CDR1 and CDR2: GTSNPN, SVGIG (reference sequence). The CDR3 reads CAWDGSVGAEQYF. The DNA for the CDR3 is TGTGCCTGGGATGGGTCGGTAGGGGCCGAGCAGTACTTC.